This T cell receptor (beta chain) was profiled in a study of blood T cell repertoires in COVID-19. Turning to the study itself: Sites across the United States, Italy and Spain contributed samples from acute and convalescent COVID-19. The analysed material was cDNA or gDNA that came from T cells, B-cell-depleted T cells, or PBMCs.

Original analysis: Estimation of nucleated cell counts relied on the amplification of reference gene primers. Measured with immunoSEQ multiplex PCR; TCRdb has only the in-frame clones, and not every one. The D gene and trimming were derived from the DNA, and the V and J assignments and clone size from that table. Of fewer than 250,000 clones listed, more than 80% are singletons. CDR3 length: 15 residues. Looked up from germline, CDR1 is SGHVS and CDR2 is FNYEAQ. V was clipped by 2 bases and J by 2 bases, with 10 bases between them. Sequencing used peripheral blood. The TCR comes from a human donor in a cohort sampled during active COVID-19. The genes are TRBV7-6 and TRBJ2-4, with no clear D. The CDR3 coding sequence is TGTGCCAGCAGCTTAATAGCCGGATCCAAAAACATTCAGTACTTC. Translation: CASSLIAGSKNIQYF.